The 19 T cell receptor beta chains in this list originate from one sample, sequenced in a study of T cells after posttransplantation cyclophosphamide. Sequencing used immunoSEQ multiplex PCR; TCRdb keeps in-frame clones, though not all of them. Observed in the sample are roughly 16,000 clones, none of them singletons. Treatment was busulfan-fludarabine conditioning, a marrow graft, and cyclophosphamide on days +3 and +4. The source material was PBMCs, sampled after allogeneic stem cell transplant with posttransplant cyclophosphamide. These receptors were taken from a female patient between 30 and 39 years old who received an allogeneic stem cell transplant from a related donor, was CMV-positive, and had no GVHD. The graft donor may account for some of the T cells.

Many counts were recorded for this clone. This chain connects TRBV30 to TRBJ1-2, with D unclear. The CDR3 consists of 14 residues. CDR1 is GTSNPN, CDR2 SVGIG, per germline (reference sequence). The germline V and J ends were trimmed by 0 bases and 4 bases, with 12 bases remaining between them. The CDR3 DNA is TGTGCCTGGAGTGTATTACTAAACGGCTATGGCTACACCTTC. The encoded protein is CAWSVLLNGYGYTF. Complete variable domain (other parts from reference TRBV30 and TRBJ1-2): SQTIHQWPATLVQPVGSPLSLECTVEGTSNPNLYWYRQAAGRGLQLLFYSVGIGQISSEVPQNLSASRPQDRQFILSSKKLLLSDSGFYLCAWSVLLNGYGYTFGSGTRLTVV.

The table lists this clone with many counts. This sequence joins TRBV4-1 and TRBJ1-1; TRBD1 is a possible D gene (6 bases). The CDR3 has 14 amino acids. The V gene lost 0 bases and the J gene lost 1 base, with 6 bases spanning the gap. Germline CDR1 is MGHRA and CDR2 is YSYEKL. This CDR3 reads CASSQEGGNTEAFF. The CDR3 coding sequence is TGCGCCAGCAGCCAAGAAGGGGGGAACACTGAAGCTTTCTTT.

This clone was detected ten times or more. This sequence joins TRBV12-5 and TRBJ2-1, with D unclear. The V gene lost 2 bases and the J gene lost 0 bases, with 11 bases spanning the gap. The length of the CDR3 is 16 residues. Germline assignment: CDR1 LGHNT and CDR2 FRNRAP. The CDR3 sequence: CASGLLPSSSYNEQFF. The CDR3, as DNA: TGTGCTAGTGGTTTGCTACCGTCTAGCTCCTACAATGAGCAGTTCTTC.

This clone was seen many times. The CDR3 sequence: CASSKEPGLAGSSEQFF. CDR3 coding DNA: TGTGCCAGCAGCAAGGAACCGGGACTAGCGGGAAGTAGTGAGCAGTTCTTC. V is TRBV7-2 and J is TRBJ2-1, with 13 bases matching TRBD2. Losses at the gene ends were 5 bases for V and 9 bases for J; bases not matched to a gene: 13. Looked up from germline, CDR1 is SGHTA and CDR2 is FQGNSA. The CDR3 length is 17 residues. Supplemented by reference TRBV7-2 and TRBJ2-1, the full variable domain reads GAGVSQSPSNKVTEKGKDVELRCDPISGHTALYWYRQSLGQGLEFLIYFQGNSAPDKSGLPSDRFSAERTGGSVSTLTIQRTQQEDSAVYLCASSKEPGLAGSSEQFFGPGTRLTVL.

Many counts were recorded for this clone. CDR3 region: CASSLLFGGEQYF. Here the CDR3 DNA reads TGTGCCAGCAGCTTACTATTCGGGGGCGAGCAGTACTTC. This chain joins TRBV7-3 and TRBJ2-7, with D possibly TRBD2 on 6 matching bases. Trimming removed 2 bases at V and 6 bases at J, with 11 bases between. The CDR3 loop spans 13 amino acids. The germline V gene encodes CDR1 SGHTA and CDR2 FQGTGA.

This clone came up many times. J is TRBJ1-2 and V is TRBV25-1; 7 bases fit TRBD1. The CDR3 covers 14 residues. The J segment lost 8 bases and the V segment lost 5 bases, leaving 11 bases of the junction unmatched. Germline-derived CDR1 and CDR2 are MGHDK and SYGVNS. Here the CDR3 DNA reads TGTGCCAGCAGTCCCCACGACAGGGAACAAGGCTACACCTTC. Translation gives CASSPHDREQGYTF.

Many counts were recorded for this clone. The chain carries TRBV2 and TRBJ2-2; 10 bases line up with TRBD2. The germline V gene encodes CDR1 SNHLY and CDR2 FYNNEI. CDR3 length: 11 amino acids. CDR3 protein: CVLAGTGELFF. The CDR3 bases are TGTGTACTAGCGGGAACCGGGGAGCTGTTTTTT.

This clone came up many times. The chain carries TRBV21-1 and TRBJ1-1; the table's D call TRBD1 went unverified against the DNA. TRBV21-1 is a recognized pseudogene. The CDR3 loop spans 15 amino acids. CDR3 nucleotide sequence: TGTGCCAGCAGCAAAAGTAAGGGGGCGAACACTGAAGCTTTCTTT. This gives the protein CASSKSKGANTEAFF.

This clone was seen many times. This chain joins TRBV9 and TRBJ2-1; D not resolved. Germline-derived CDR1 and CDR2 are SGDLS and YYNGEE. CDR3 length: 15 amino acids. V was shortened by 1 base and J by 0 bases, with 8 bases between the two germline ends. The CDR3 sequence: CASSVNPSSYNEQFF. CDR3 nucleotide sequence: TGTGCCAGCAGCGTAAATCCCAGCTCCTACAATGAGCAGTTCTTC. The full variable domain, its missing parts supplied by reference TRBV9 and TRBJ2-1, is DSGVTQTPKHLITATGQRVTLRCSPRSGDLSVYWYQQSLDQGLQFLIQYYNGEERAKGNILERFSAQQFPDLHSELNLSSLELGDSALYFCASSVNPSSYNEQFFGPGTRLTVL.

This clone was seen at least ten times. The chain recombines TRBV7-2 with TRBJ1-5; 7 bases map to TRBD1. V lost 5 bases and J lost 7; bases outside the gene matches: 17. In germline, CDR1 is SGHTA, CDR2 FQGNSA. The CDR3 runs 17 residues. CDR3 sequence reads: CASSPTGENRGRQPQHF. The CDR3 DNA follows: TGTGCCAGCAGCCCGACGGGGGAGAACAGGGGACGCCAGCCCCAGCATTTT. The entire variable domain, with the rest obtained from reference TRBV7-2 and TRBJ1-5, is as follows: GAGVSQSPSNKVTEKGKDVELRCDPISGHTALYWYRQSLGQGLEFLIYFQGNSAPDKSGLPSDRFSAERTGGSVSTLTIQRTQQEDSAVYLCASSPTGENRGRQPQHFGDGTRLSIL.

At least ten counts were recorded for this clone. V is TRBV5-1 and J is TRBJ2-7, with D possibly TRBD2 on 6 matching bases. Trimming removed 4 bases from V and 0 bases from J, with 14 bases in between. The CDR3 consists of 15 residues. Germline V gives CDR1 SGHRS, CDR2 YFSETQ. The CDR3 DNA reads TGCGCCAGCAGCGCGTCGGGACTTAGCTCCTACGAGCAGTACTTC. Its protein is CASSASGLSSYEQYF.

This clone was detected many times. The chain joins TRBV21-1 to TRBJ1-5; TRBD1 is the table's D call and was not checked against the DNA. TRBV21-1 is a pseudogene. The length of the CDR3 is 17 residues. In DNA form, the CDR3 reads TGTGCCAGCAGCAAAGCATGGACAGGGGTTAGCAATCAGCCCCAGCATTTT. Protein: CASSKAWTGVSNQPQHF.

In its sample, this clone was seen many times. V is TRBV11-2 and J is TRBJ1-5; D is possibly TRBD1 (6 bases). The CDR3 contains 17 residues. From germline, CDR1 is SGHAT and CDR2 FQNNGV. V was cut by 5 bases and J by 0 bases, with 17 bases left in between. Here the CDR3 DNA reads TGTGCCAGCAGCGGATCTTCACAGGGAGCTAGCAATCAGCCCCAGCATTTT. Translation gives CASSGSSQGASNQPQHF.

This clone has ten or more counts. This sequence joins TRBV11-1 and TRBJ2-5; D is uncertain. From germline, CDR1 is SGHAT and CDR2 FQDESV (reference sequence). This CDR3 region has 14 residues. The ends were cut back, 1 base at V and 3 bases at J, with 9 bases in the middle. Written as DNA, the CDR3 is TGTGCCAGCAGCTTAGGGCCAGATAAAGAGACCCAGTACTTC. It encodes CASSLGPDKETQYF.

This clone was counted many times. The chain links TRBV4-3 to TRBJ2-5, with D tentatively TRBD2 (6 bases). This CDR3 has 15 amino acids. Germline CDR1 and CDR2: LGHNA and YSLEER. With 2 bases removed from V and 4 bases from J, the gap between germline ends came to 14 bases. CDR3 DNA sequence: TGCGCCAGCAGCCAACTTCTTCAGGGAGGAGAGACCCAGTACTTC. Translating gives CASSQLLQGGETQYF.

This clone has ten or more counts. The chain links TRBV6-1 to TRBJ2-1; TRBD2 matches 11 bases. The CDR3 is 15 amino acids. The junction had 14 bases not matched to a gene; V was cut back by 7 bases and J by 12 bases. Germline V lookup: CDR1 MNHNS, CDR2 SASEGT. This chain's CDR3 is CASNAPGTSGGPQFF. The CDR3, as DNA: TGTGCCAGCAATGCCCCCGGGACTAGCGGAGGTCCGCAGTTCTTC.

This clone appeared many times. The chain couples TRBV6-6 to TRBJ1-6; D gene uncertain. This CDR3 has 13 amino acids. Germline V gene data show CDR1 as MNHNY and CDR2 as SVGAGI (reference sequence). V was clipped by 4 bases and J by 10 bases, with 11 bases between them. This CDR3 is CASSSLPGSPLHF. As DNA, the CDR3 is TGTGCCAGCAGTTCTTTACCCGGGTCACCCCTCCACTTT.

In this sample, this clone turned up many times. The J gene is TRBJ1-4, the V gene TRBV5-4, with D tentatively TRBD1 (6 bases). The V and J ends lost 0 bases and 8 bases respectively, with 11 bases between them. The CDR3 consists of 14 residues. CDR1 and CDR2 (germline): SGHNT, YYREEE (reference sequence). CDR3 DNA sequence: TGTGCCAGCAGCTTGGAACAGGGAGGGGAAAAACTGTTTTTT. This codes for CASSLEQGGEKLFF.

This clone was observed many times. This chain joins TRBV5-1 and TRBJ2-2; possibly TRBD2 for D (6 bases). This CDR3 region has 13 residues. CDR1 is SGHRS and CDR2 is YFSETQ in the germline V gene. V shed 5 bases and J shed 5 bases, with 10 bases lying between them. CDR3 DNA sequence: TGCGCCAGCAGTCCCGGACTAACCGGGGAGCTGTTTTTT. Its protein product is CASSPGLTGELFF. Combining the CDR3 with reference TRBV5-1 and TRBJ2-2 gives the whole variable domain KAGVTQTPRYLIKTRGQQVTLSCSPISGHRSVSWYQQTPGQGLQFLFEYFSETQRNKGNFPGRFSGRQFSNSRSEMNVSTLELGDSALYLCASSPGLTGELFFGEGSRLTVL.